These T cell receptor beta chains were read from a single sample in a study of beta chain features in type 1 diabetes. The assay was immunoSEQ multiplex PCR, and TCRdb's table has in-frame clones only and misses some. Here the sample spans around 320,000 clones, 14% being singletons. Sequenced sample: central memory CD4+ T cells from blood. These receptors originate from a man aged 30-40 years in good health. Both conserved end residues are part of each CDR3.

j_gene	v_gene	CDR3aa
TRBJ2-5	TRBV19	CASSVVGEVGRETQYF
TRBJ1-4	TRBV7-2	CASSLRQFTTNEKLFF
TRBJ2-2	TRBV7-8	CASSLAFMGPGELFF
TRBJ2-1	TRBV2	CASSVQGGNNEQFF
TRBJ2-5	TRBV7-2	CASSLAAGTQETQYF
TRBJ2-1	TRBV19	CASSIRGAVSREQFF
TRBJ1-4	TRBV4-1	CASSQGGQGREKLFF
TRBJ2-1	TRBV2	CASSEPGEQFF
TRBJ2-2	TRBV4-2	CASSQVLPEGAGELFF
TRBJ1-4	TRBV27	CASRRVATNEKLFF
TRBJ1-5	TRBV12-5	CASGLQGSTGNQPQHF
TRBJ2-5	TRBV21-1	CASSTPGTSRPLQETQYF
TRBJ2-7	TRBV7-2	CASSGQTGGSYEQYF
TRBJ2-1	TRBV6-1	CASNRGAYNEQFF
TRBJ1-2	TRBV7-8	CASSLSRADYGYTF
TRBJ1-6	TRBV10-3	CAISESTLGSYNSPLHF
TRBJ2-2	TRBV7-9	CASNLPDRGIAGELFF
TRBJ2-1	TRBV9	CASSVAAANEQFF
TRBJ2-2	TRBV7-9	CASSLEARNTGELFF
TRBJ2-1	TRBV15	CATGRLSSYNEQFF
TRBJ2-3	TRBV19	CASSLSSGTDTQYF
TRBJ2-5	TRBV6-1	CASSGGQLEGETQYF
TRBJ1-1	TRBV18	CASSGTDGGEAFF
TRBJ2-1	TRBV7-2	CASSPRSYNEQFF
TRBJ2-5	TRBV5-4	CASSPRSKETQYF
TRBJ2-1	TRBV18	CASSPTAGEYNEQFF
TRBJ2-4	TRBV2	CASSASGSGEQYF
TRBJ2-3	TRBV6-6	CASSYALDPVRDTQYF
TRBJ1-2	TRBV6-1	CASSEVSGIGGYGYTF
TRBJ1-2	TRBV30	CAGGQGYYGYTF
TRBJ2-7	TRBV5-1	CASSLTGTSGNEQYF
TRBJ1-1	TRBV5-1	CASSWGNTEAFF
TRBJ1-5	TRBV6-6	CASEWSTGVGAQHF
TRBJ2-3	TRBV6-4	CASSAGGGRDTQYF
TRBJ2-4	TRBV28	CASSFSKGAMGVNIQYF
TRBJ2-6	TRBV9	CASSAHSGANVLTF
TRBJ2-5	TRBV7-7	CASSSGSAGGQETQYF
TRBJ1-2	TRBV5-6	CASSPDRRGYTF
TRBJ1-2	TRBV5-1	CASSLGQGFGYTF
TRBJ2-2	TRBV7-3	CASSPLAANTGELFF
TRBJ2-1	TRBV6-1	CASGGLAVFNEQFF
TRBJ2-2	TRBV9	CASEPNSNTGELFF
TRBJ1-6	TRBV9	CASSQDRGYSPLHF
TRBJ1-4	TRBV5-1	CASRGYHQGIAHEKLFF
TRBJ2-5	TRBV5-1	CASSLATSSFETQYF
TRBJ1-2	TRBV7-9	CASSGGRAFYAYTF
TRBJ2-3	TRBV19	CASSPGLPVTDTQYF
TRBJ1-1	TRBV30	CAWSAIQGYTEAFF
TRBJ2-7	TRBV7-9	CASSLAGREWDEQYF